This T cell receptor beta chain originates from a study of blood T cell repertoires in COVID-19. Study-level information: Sites across the United States, Italy and Spain contributed samples from acute and convalescent COVID-19. Sample material is recorded as cDNA or gDNA derived from T cells, B-cell-depleted T cells, or PBMCs.

Authors' methods: The assay estimated nucleated cells by amplifying reference gene primers. The assay was immunoSEQ multiplex PCR, and TCRdb's table has in-frame clones only and misses some. The V and J calls and clone size are taken from that table; D and trimming were inferred from the DNA. The sample lists approximately 210,000 clones; roughly four fifths were seen once. The receptor comes from a woman in her thirties or forties with acute or convalescent COVID-19. The sequencing input was peripheral blood.

The DNA for the CDR3 is TGTGCCAGCAGGGACAGTATAAGCCTGGATAATTCACCCCTCCACTTT. It yields the protein CASRDSISLDNSPLHF. The V call is TRBV27, the J call TRBJ1-6, with TRBD1 as a possible D gene (6 bases). The CDR3 covers 16 residues. Trimming cost V 6 bases and J 5 bases, with 17 bases left between them. CDR1 and CDR2 from the germline V gene are MNHEY and SMNVEV (reference sequence).